These 26 T cell receptor beta chains were all obtained from the same sample, sequenced in a study of T-cell reconstitution after alpha-beta-depleted transplantation in children. For TCRbeta, the library was prepared with unique molecular identifiers. One entry per CDR3 protein, called by TCRdb with MiXCR from the PCR reads. The sample contains 500,000 to 750,000 distinct CDR3 sequences, approximately 30% of which appear only once. The material was PBMCs, obtained before TCRalphabeta/CD19-depleted stem cell transplant. Every receptor here comes from a boy younger than two with Wiskott-Aldrich syndrome, due to receive a stem cell transplant.

This clonotype was recorded a few times. The chain carries TRBV28 and TRBJ2-3; D could derive from TRBD1 or TRBD2 (6 bases each). Germline CDR1 MDHEN, CDR2 SYDVKM. V was pared by 4 bases and J by 3 bases, with 14 bases between. There are 15 residues in the CDR3. The CDR3 loop is CASSYGGSGTDTQYF. CDR3 bases: TGTGCCAGCAGTTACGGGGGCTCAGGGACAGATACGCAGTATTTT. Full variable domain (outside the CDR3, taken from reference TRBV28 and TRBJ2-3): DVKVTQSSRYLVKRTGEKVFLECVQDMDHENMFWYRQDPGLGLRLIYFSYDVKMKEKGDIPEGYSVSREKKERFSLILESASTNQTSMYLCASSYGGSGTDTQYFGPGTRLTVL.

This clonotype was seen a handful of times. V and J are TRBV6-4 and TRBJ2-1; D may be TRBD1 (6 bases). Germline CDR1 MRHNA, CDR2 SNTAGT. The V end lost 3 bases, the J end lost 4 bases, and 16 bases lay between the germline ends. The CDR3 loop spans 16 amino acids. As DNA, the CDR3 is TGTGCCAGCAGTGAGCCTAGGGACATGACATACAATGAGCAGTTCTTC. Its protein is CASSEPRDMTYNEQFF.

V usage is TRBV15 and J usage is TRBJ2-5; D is uncertain. In germline, CDR1 is LNHNV, CDR2 YYDKDF (reference sequence). The CDR3 runs to 13 residues. V was trimmed by 1 base and J by 5 bases, leaving 8 bases between them. The CDR3 nucleotides are TGTGCCACCAGCAGAGGGATGGAGGAGACCCAGTACTTC. This encodes CATSRGMEETQYF.

This clonotype was observed a few times. V gene TRBV20-1 combines with J gene TRBJ2-5; 15 nucleotides line up with TRBD2. Germline lookup yields CDR1 DFQATT and CDR2 SNEGSKA (reference sequence). The V and J ends lost 2 bases and 2 bases, in that order; junction bases with no gene match: 6. There are 17 residues in the CDR3. CDR3 DNA sequence: TGCAGTGCTAGACGGGGACTAGCGGGAGGCCGGCAAGAGACCCAGTACTTC. It encodes CSARRGLAGGRQETQYF.

The chain recombines TRBV20-1 with TRBJ2-1; D is unclear. Trimming stripped 3 bases from V and 5 bases from J, with 11 bases between. Per the germline V gene, CDR1 is DFQATT and CDR2 is SNEGSKA (reference sequence). This CDR3 has 13 amino acids. CDR3 in DNA: TGCAGTGCTAGCCTCACAGTGAACAATGAGCAGTTCTTC. Its protein is CSASLTVNNEQFF.

The genes are TRBV5-1 and TRBJ1-2, with 7 bases identical to TRBD1. The V and J ends lost 4 bases and 2 bases, in that order; junction bases with no gene match: 8. Germline V CDR1 and CDR2: SGHRS, YFSETQ. The CDR3 covers 15 residues. CDR3 in DNA: TGCGCCAGCAGCGCTAGACAGGGCAAGAACTATGGCTACACCTTC. This encodes CASSARQGKNYGYTF.

In its sample, this clonotype was seen many times. This chain connects TRBV5-1 to TRBJ2-5; 7 bases are shared with TRBD2. The V gene's germline CDR1 is SGHRS and CDR2 YFSETQ. The V segment lost 0 bases and the J segment 2 bases; nucleotides outside the gene matches: 1. The CDR3 totals 14 residues. CDR3 nucleotide sequence: TGCGCCAGCAGCTTGGTTAGCGGGCAAGAGACCCAGTACTTC. It is translated as CASSLVSGQETQYF.

Only a few counts were recorded for this clonotype. This sequence joins TRBV27 and TRBJ2-5; TRBD2 agrees at 7 bases. The length of the CDR3 is 15 residues. The V and J ends lost 5 bases and 5 bases, in that order; junction bases with no gene match: 11. CDR1 and CDR2 from the germline V gene are MNHEY and SMNVEV (reference sequence). DNA for the CDR3: TGTGCCAGCAGTATGGGTCGGGGGAGGGCGGAGACCCAGTACTTC. This gives the protein CASSMGRGRAETQYF.

The rearrangement joins TRBV7-2 to TRBJ1-1, with D maybe TRBD1 (6 bases). The V and J ends lost 6 bases and 3 bases respectively, with 20 bases between them. Germline V gene data show CDR1 as SGHTA and CDR2 as FQGNSA. CDR3 length: 16 amino acids. CDR3 sequence: CASSFDGGRGDTEAFF. CDR3 in DNA: TGTGCCAGCAGTTTCGATGGGGGGCGGGGGGACACTGAAGCTTTCTTT.

This clonotype was observed a few times. V and J are TRBV20-1 and TRBJ1-4; D is unresolved. The CDR3 contains 16 residues. Germline CDR1 is DFQATT and CDR2 is SNEGSKA (reference sequence). V gave up 3 bases and J gave up 2 bases, with 16 bases separating them. The CDR3 DNA is TGCAGTGCTAGCACGAGTTTAGCCGGGACTAATGAAAAACTGTTTTTT. It codes for CSASTSLAGTNEKLFF.

CDR3 residues: CASSSGPGQGAKNTF. As DNA, the CDR3 is TGCGCCAGCAGCTCGGGACCGGGACAGGGGGCAAAGAACACCTTC. This chain links TRBV5-1 with TRBJ1-2, with TRBD1 matching 12 bases. Germline assignment: CDR1 SGHRS and CDR2 YFSETQ. The length of the CDR3 is 15 residues. The V gene end was trimmed by 3 bases and the J gene end by 12 bases; junction bases not matched to a gene: 12.

This clonotype has more than one count but fewer than ten. DNA for the CDR3: TGTGCCAGCAGTTTGTCCCGGGGGAATCAGCCCCAGCATTTT. This codes for CASSLSRGNQPQHF. The genes are TRBV27 and TRBJ1-5; D is possibly TRBD1 (5 bases). Germline loops: CDR1 MNHEY, CDR2 SMNVEV (reference sequence). The ends were cut back, 3 bases at V and 4 bases at J, with 10 bases in the middle. The CDR3 consists of 14 residues.

The chain uses TRBV6-5 and TRBJ2-3; D gene ambiguous. Germline V gives CDR1 MNHEY, CDR2 SVGAGI. This CDR3 is 16 amino acids long. With 0 bases removed from V and 1 base from J, the gap between germline ends came to 11 bases. The DNA of the CDR3 is TGTGCCAGCAGTTACTCGATACTAACTCGCACAGATACGCAGTATTTT. This encodes CASSYSILTRTDTQYF.

J is TRBJ2-3 and V is TRBV20-1, with D possibly TRBD2 on 5 matching bases. Trimming took 5 bases from V and 2 from J, leaving 14 bases between them. The CDR3 consists of 14 residues. Germline V gives CDR1 DFQATT, CDR2 SNEGSKA (reference sequence). The CDR3 protein is CSAAVPGFTDTQYF. The CDR3 coding sequence is TGCAGTGCTGCGGTTCCGGGGTTCACAGATACGCAGTATTTT.

The rearrangement links TRBV20-1 to TRBJ1-1; no reliable D call. Germline V gene lookup returns CDR1 DFQATT and CDR2 SNEGSKA (reference sequence). The V end lost 2 bases, the J end lost 1 base, and 8 bases lay between the germline ends. The CDR3 is 13 amino acids. As DNA, the CDR3 is TGCAGTGCTAGACCCTCAGAGAACACTGAAGCTTTCTTT. Translation: CSARPSENTEAFF.

This chain connects TRBV27 to TRBJ1-1; D gene unclear. There are 17 residues in the CDR3. The V gene's germline CDR1 is MNHEY and CDR2 SMNVEV (reference sequence). Trimming pared 0 bases from V and 1 base from J, leaving 15 bases between. The CDR3 spells CASSLSTVGYPNTEAFF. As DNA, the CDR3 is TGTGCCAGCAGTTTATCGACGGTGGGGTACCCGAACACTGAAGCTTTCTTT.

The chain combines TRBV27 with TRBJ2-5; 7 bases line up with TRBD2. The length of the CDR3 is 15 residues. After removal of 4 bases from V and 2 bases from J, the junction contained 7 bases not matched to a gene. Per germline, CDR1 MNHEY and CDR2 SMNVEV (reference sequence). The CDR3 DNA sequence: TGTGCCAGCAGTTCACTAGCGAGAGGACAAGAGACCCAGTACTTC. Its protein is CASSSLARGQETQYF.

V gene TRBV5-1 combines with J gene TRBJ2-1; TRBD1 might be the D (5 bases). Trimming pared 2 bases from V and 6 bases from J, leaving 15 bases between. CDR3 size: 15 residues. In germline, CDR1 is SGHRS, CDR2 YFSETQ. The CDR3 DNA sequence: TGCGCCAGCAGCTTTTTGGGGCCCTTAGGCAATGAGCAGTTCTTC. Amino acids: CASSFLGPLGNEQFF.

This clonotype has only a few counts. The chain links TRBV20-1 to TRBJ1-5, with D maybe TRBD1 (5 bases). Germline V lookup: CDR1 DFQATT, CDR2 SNEGSKA (reference sequence). This CDR3 contains 15 residues. The V and J ends lost 0 bases and 4 bases respectively, with 13 bases between them. The CDR3 DNA follows: TGCAGTGCTAGAGATGTCAGGGCCCCAAATCAGCCCCAGCATTTT. As protein: CSARDVRAPNQPQHF.

This clonotype turned up a few times. This chain uses TRBV5-1 with TRBJ2-3, with D possibly matching TRBD1 (6 bases). This CDR3 contains 14 residues. Germline CDR1 SGHRS, CDR2 YFSETQ. Trimming shortened V by 0 bases and J by 10 bases, and 15 bases separated the two germline ends. The CDR3 is CASSLEVGRQAQYF. The CDR3 DNA reads TGCGCCAGCAGCTTGGAGGTAGGAAGACAGGCGCAGTATTTT.

V usage is TRBV27 and J usage is TRBJ2-1, with 8 bases identical to TRBD1. CDR1 and CDR2 (germline): MNHEY, SMNVEV (reference sequence). The CDR3 loop spans 16 amino acids. J was trimmed by 12 bases and V by 3 bases; bases with no gene match: 16. CDR3 bases: TGTGCCAGCAGTTTCTCTTGGGGACAGGCCCAACTCGGGCAGTTCTTC. This codes for CASSFSWGQAQLGQFF.

The chain recombines TRBV5-5 with TRBJ1-6; no clear D. The CDR3 contains 13 residues. Trimming cost V 4 bases and J 8 bases, with 10 bases left between them. Germline V lookup: CDR1 SGHKS, CDR2 YYEKEE (reference sequence). CDR3 region: CASSRHLDSPLHF. DNA of the CDR3: TGTGCCAGCAGCCGTCACTTGGATTCACCCCTCCACTTT.

A few counts support this clonotype. The chain recombines TRBV4-2 with TRBJ2-7, with TRBD2 matching over 14 bases. Germline trimming cut 3 bases from V and 4 bases from J; bases unmatched to any gene: 5. CDR1 LGHNA and CDR2 YNFKEQ come from the germline V gene. The CDR3 loop spans 16 amino acids. CDR3: CASSHGLAGGSYEQYF. The CDR3 DNA reads TGTGCCAGCAGCCATGGACTAGCGGGAGGTAGTTACGAGCAGTACTTC.

This rearrangement joins TRBV4-2 to TRBJ2-2; 8 positions agree with TRBD2. Germline values: CDR1 LGHNA, CDR2 YNFKEQ. The length of the CDR3 is 18 residues. With 0 bases clipped from V and 0 bases from J, the junction kept 6 bases outside the gene matches. As DNA, the CDR3 is TGTGCCAGCAGCCAAGAAACGACTAGCGCGACGAACACCGGGGAGCTGTTTTTT. Translation gives CASSQETTSATNTGELFF.

This chain uses TRBV18 with TRBJ2-1; 10 bases fit TRBD2. Germline V gene data show CDR1 as KGHSH and CDR2 as LQKENI. The J segment lost 5 bases and the V segment lost 3 bases, leaving 4 bases of the junction unmatched. CDR3 length: 15 residues. CDR3 protein: CASSPLAGDNNEQFF. Written as DNA, the CDR3 is TGTGCCAGCTCACCCCTAGCGGGAGATAACAATGAGCAGTTCTTC.

V gene TRBV2 combines with J gene TRBJ1-6; unclear D gene. Trimming cost V 7 bases and J 8 bases, with 12 bases left between them. Germline-derived CDR1 and CDR2 are SNHLY and FYNNEI. The CDR3 runs to 13 residues. CDR3 loop: CASIGQQDSPLHF. The CDR3 nucleotides are TGTGCCAGCATTGGGCAGCAGGATTCACCCCTCCACTTT.